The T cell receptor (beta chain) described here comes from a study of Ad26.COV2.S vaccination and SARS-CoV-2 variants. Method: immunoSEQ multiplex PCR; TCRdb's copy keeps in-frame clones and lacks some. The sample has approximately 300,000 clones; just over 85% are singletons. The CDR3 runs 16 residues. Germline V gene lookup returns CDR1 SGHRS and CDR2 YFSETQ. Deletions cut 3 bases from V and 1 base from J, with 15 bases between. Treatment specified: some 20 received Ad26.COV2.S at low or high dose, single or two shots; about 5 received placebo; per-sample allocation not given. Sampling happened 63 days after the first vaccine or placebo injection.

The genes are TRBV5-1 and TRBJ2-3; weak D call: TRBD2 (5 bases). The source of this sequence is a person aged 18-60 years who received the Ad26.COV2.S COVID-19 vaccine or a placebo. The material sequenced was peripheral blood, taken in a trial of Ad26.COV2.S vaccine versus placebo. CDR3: CASSSGPEAGTDTQYF. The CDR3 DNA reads TGCGCCAGCAGCTCCGGACCCGAAGCGGGCACAGATACGCAGTATTTT.